These 15 T cell receptor beta chains were all obtained from the same sample, sequenced in a study of vaccination and CD4 T cells after COVID-19. Sequencing of cultured CD4+ T cell DNA used the Oncomine TCR Beta short-read assay. TCRdb independently ran MiXCR on the PCR reads; one entry per CDR3 protein. The table shows roughly 9,400 distinct CDR3 sequences, with about 60% occurring only once. Treatment noted: 10-day PBMC culture with coronavirus spike peptide pools or control peptides (ViraFEST assay). Antigen specificity for these receptors is unknown. The sequencing sample was made of CD4+ T cells from blood, cultured in vitro. Source of these receptors: a human donor who had recovered from COVID-19.

The chain combines TRBV20-1 with TRBJ2-1; TRBD2 matches 11 bases. Per the germline V gene, CDR1 is DFQATT and CDR2 is SNEGSKA (reference sequence). With V trimmed by 6 bases and J by 5 bases, 3 bases remained unmatched. This CDR3 is 13 amino acids long. The CDR3 sequence is CSAPGLADNEQFF. The CDR3 bases are TGCAGTGCACCGGGACTAGCGGACAATGAGCAGTTCTTC.

J is TRBJ1-2 and V is TRBV4-3; D not certain. The germline CDR1 and CDR2 sequences are LGHNA and YSLEER. CDR3 length: 15 amino acids. Trimming cost V 1 base and J 3 bases, with 12 bases left between them. The CDR3 spells CASSQAAIGDYGYTF. In DNA, the CDR3 is TGCGCCAGCAGCCAAGCGGCGATTGGCGACTATGGCTACACCTTC.

This clonotype is a singleton in its sample. The chain is built from TRBV2 and TRBJ2-7, with D uncertain. The CDR3 runs 12 residues. V was pared by 3 bases and J by 4 bases, with 7 bases between. Germline V lookup: CDR1 SNHLY, CDR2 FYNNEI. CDR3 in DNA: TGTGCCAGCAGTGACAGGTTATACGAGCAGTACTTC. Translating it yields CASSDRLYEQYF.

The chain is built from TRBV20-1 and TRBJ2-5; possibly TRBD1 for D (5 bases). There are 15 residues in the CDR3. V was pared by 5 bases and J by 5 bases, with 21 bases between. CDR1 and CDR2 from the germline V gene are DFQATT and SNEGSKA (reference sequence). The CDR3 loop is CSALSPQGSGETQYF. The CDR3 nucleotides are TGCAGTGCTCTCAGCCCGCAGGGATCCGGCGAGACCCAGTACTTC.

The chain recombines TRBV7-7 with TRBJ2-1; D remains ambiguous. The CDR3 has 15 residues. V lost 1 base and J lost 5, with 12 bases in between. CDR1 and CDR2 from the germline V gene are SSHAT and FNYEAQ (reference sequence). Here the CDR3 DNA reads TGTGCCAGCAGCTTAGGGCCGAATAGTGACAATGAGCAGTTCTTC. Protein product: CASSLGPNSDNEQFF.

V is TRBV2 and J is TRBJ1-2; D gene unclear. This CDR3 has 12 residues. V was trimmed by 5 bases and J by 8 bases, leaving 12 bases between them. CDR1 and CDR2 from the germline V gene are SNHLY and FYNNEI. The DNA for the CDR3 is TGTGCCAGCAGTCCCCTCGTACTGGGCTACACCTTC. Residues: CASSPLVLGYTF.

V usage is TRBV10-3 and J usage is TRBJ2-7; TRBD1 might be the D (6 bases). The CDR3 runs 13 residues. The V end lost 6 bases, the J end lost 2 bases, and 11 bases lay between the germline ends. In germline, CDR1 is ENHRY, CDR2 SYGVKD. CDR3 bases: TGTGCCATCAGAGGGACACCAACCTACGAGCAGTACTTC. Encoded protein: CAIRGTPTYEQYF.

The genes are TRBV7-6 and TRBJ2-7, with 14 bases lining up with TRBD2. Germline V gene lookup returns CDR1 SGHVS and CDR2 FNYEAQ. The CDR3 covers 18 residues. With 5 bases clipped from V and 5 bases from J, the junction kept 14 bases outside the gene matches. The DNA for the CDR3 is TGTGCCAGCAGCCAGCGGACTAGCGGGAGGTTCGAAGGTAACGAGCAGTACTTC. Translated, it gives CASSQRTSGRFEGNEQYF. The whole variable domain, remainder taken from reference TRBV7-6 and TRBJ2-7, is GAGVSQSPRYKVTKRGQDVALRCDPISGHVSLYWYRQALGQGPEFLTYFNYEAQQDKSGLPNDRFSAERPEGSISTLTIQRTEQRDSAMYRCASSQRTSGRFEGNEQYFGPGTRLTVT.

This clonotype appeared a few times. The chain joins TRBV20-1 to TRBJ2-1, with no clear D. Germline CDR1 DFQATT, CDR2 SNEGSKA (reference sequence). The V gene lost 6 bases and the J gene lost 5 bases, with 23 bases spanning the gap. This CDR3 is built from 16 residues. The CDR3 bases are TGCAGTGCCCCCGACACCTCGGTGAGACACAACAATGAGCAGTTCTTC. It codes for CSAPDTSVRHNNEQFF.

V usage is TRBV2 and J usage is TRBJ2-5; the match to TRBD1 covers 8 bases. V was pared by 6 bases and J by 2 bases, with 2 bases of the junction left unmatched. CDR1 is SNHLY, CDR2 FYNNEI, per germline. The CDR3 covers 13 residues. CDR3 sequence: CASSRTGQETQYF. CDR3 sequence (DNA): TGTGCCAGCAGCAGGACAGGGCAAGAGACCCAGTACTTC.

This clonotype came up a few times. V and J are TRBV27 and TRBJ1-2, with 9 bases matching TRBD1. The length of the CDR3 is 15 residues. The V segment lost 8 bases and the J segment 8 bases; nucleotides outside the gene matches: 15. Germline assignment: CDR1 MNHEY and CDR2 SMNVEV (reference sequence). CDR3: CASHDSKDRGIGYTF. CDR3 sequence (DNA): TGTGCCAGCCACGATAGCAAGGACAGGGGCATAGGCTACACCTTC.

The genes are TRBV6-5 and TRBJ2-7; D uncertain. This CDR3 contains 17 residues. V lost 2 bases and J lost 0, with 17 bases in between. Germline assignment: CDR1 MNHEY and CDR2 SVGAGI. The CDR3 loop is CASSYPRAGQSSYEQYF. DNA of the CDR3: TGTGCCAGCAGTTACCCTCGGGCCGGGCAAAGCTCCTACGAGCAGTACTTC.

This clonotype has more than one count but fewer than ten. The chain is built from TRBV21-1 and TRBJ2-3; TRBD1 is taken as the D call from the table, unchecked against the DNA. TRBV21-1 is described as a pseudogene. CDR3 size: 15 residues. CDR3 protein: CASSKTGSSTDTQYF. The CDR3 coding sequence is TGTGCCAGCAGCAAAACAGGTTCTAGCACAGATACGCAGTATTTT.

This clonotype showed up just once. The chain couples TRBV2 to TRBJ2-7, with 9 bases aligning to TRBD2. V shed 7 bases and J 4 bases; nucleotides not matched to a gene: 8. Per germline, CDR1 SNHLY and CDR2 FYNNEI. This CDR3 has 14 amino acids. CDR3 DNA sequence: TGTGCCAGCACTGTAGCGGGAGTAGGTTACGAGCAGTACTTC. It encodes CASTVAGVGYEQYF.

The sample holds a few counts of this clonotype. The chain uses TRBV20-1 and TRBJ2-7; D is unresolved. V was pared by 1 base and J by 0 bases, with 7 bases between. The CDR3 is made up of 13 amino acids. From germline, CDR1 is DFQATT and CDR2 SNEGSKA (reference sequence). CDR3: CSARVRGSYEQYF. As DNA, the CDR3 is TGCAGTGCTAGAGTGCGCGGCTCCTACGAGCAGTACTTC.